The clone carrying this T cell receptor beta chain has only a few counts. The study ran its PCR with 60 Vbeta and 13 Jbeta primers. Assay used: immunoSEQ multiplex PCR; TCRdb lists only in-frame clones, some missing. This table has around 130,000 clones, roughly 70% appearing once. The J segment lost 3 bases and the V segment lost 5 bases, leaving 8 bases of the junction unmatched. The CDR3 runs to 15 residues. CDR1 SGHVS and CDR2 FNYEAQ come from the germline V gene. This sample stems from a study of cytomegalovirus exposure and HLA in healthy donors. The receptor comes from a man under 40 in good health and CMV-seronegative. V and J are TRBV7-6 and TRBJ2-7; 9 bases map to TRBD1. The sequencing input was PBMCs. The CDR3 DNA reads TGTGCCAGCAGCAATCCGGGACAGGGATACTACGAGCAGTACTTC. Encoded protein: CASSNPGQGYYEQYF.